These 27 T cell receptor beta chains were all obtained from the same sample, sequenced in a study of Ad26.COV2.S vaccination and SARS-CoV-2 variants. Treatment here: around 19 received Ad26.COV2.S at low or high dose, single or two shots; 5 received placebo; per-sample allocation not given. Day 63 after the first vaccine or placebo injection was the time point for sampling. Data came from immunoSEQ multiplex PCR; TCRdb stores just in-frame clones and leaves some out. This table has around 250,000 clones, about 83% appearing once. The starting material was peripheral blood, obtained in a trial of Ad26.COV2.S vaccine versus placebo. Receptor source: a person aged 18 to 65 who received the Ad26.COV2.S COVID-19 vaccine or a placebo.

In this sample, this clone turned up once. This rearrangement joins TRBV7-9 to TRBJ2-5; unclear D gene. Germline CDR1 is SEHNR and CDR2 is FQNEAQ (reference sequence). This CDR3 is 14 amino acids long. The ends were cut back, 5 bases at V and 0 bases at J, with 10 bases in the middle. The CDR3 DNA reads TGTGCCAGCAGCCCCGGGTGGAACCAAGAGACCCAGTACTTC. Translation gives CASSPGWNQETQYF.

This clone was counted a single time. The chain links TRBV14 to TRBJ2-3; D remains ambiguous. Trimming took 4 bases from V and 6 from J, leaving 11 bases between them. The length of the CDR3 is 13 residues. Germline CDR1 and CDR2: SGHDN and FVKESK. CDR3 nucleotide sequence: TGTGCCAGCAGCCGCGAGTGGTCCGATACGCAGTATTTT. Translation gives CASSREWSDTQYF. Full variable domain (remainder filled in from reference TRBV14 and TRBJ2-3): EAGVTQFPSHSVIEKGQTVTLRCDPISGHDNLYWYRRVMGKEIKFLLHFVKESKQDESGMPNNRFLAERTGGTYSTLKVQPAELEDSGVYFCASSREWSDTQYFGPGTRLTVL.

The rearrangement links TRBV29-1 to TRBJ2-7; D may be TRBD1 (6 bases). V lost 7 bases and J 7 bases, leaving 20 bases between the germline ends. Germline V gene lookup returns CDR1 SQVTM and CDR2 ANQGSEA. This CDR3 region has 13 residues. CDR3 coding DNA: TGCAGCGGTGCGGACAGCGTTAACTATGAGCAGTACGTC. This sequence encodes CSGADSVNYEQYV.

The rearrangement links TRBV18 to TRBJ1-2, with a weak D call TRBD1 (5 bases). V dropped 0 bases and J dropped 4 bases, with 9 bases sitting between them. Germline CDR1 KGHSH, CDR2 LQKENI. This CDR3 is 14 amino acids long. CDR3 residues: CASSPPMGGYGYTF. Here the CDR3 DNA reads TGTGCCAGCTCACCACCTATGGGGGGCTATGGCTACACCTTC.

V and J are TRBV30 and TRBJ2-1, with unresolved D. The V gene's germline CDR1 is GTSNPN and CDR2 SVGIG (reference sequence). V lost 8 bases and J 3 bases, leaving 11 bases between the germline ends. The length of the CDR3 is 12 residues. CDR3 in amino acids: CAHGRRYNEQFF. Written as DNA, the CDR3 is TGTGCCCACGGGCGCCGCTACAATGAGCAGTTCTTC. Full variable domain (outside the CDR3, taken from reference TRBV30 and TRBJ2-1): SQTIHQWPATLVQPVGSPLSLECTVEGTSNPNLYWYRQAAGRGLQLLFYSVGIGQISSEVPQNLSASRPQDRQFILSSKKLLLSDSGFYLCAHGRRYNEQFFGPGTRLTVL.

The chain combines TRBV7-8 with TRBJ2-7; D might be TRBD1 or TRBD2, each matching 6 bases. CDR3 size: 13 residues. Trimming took off 4 bases at V and 7 bases at J, with 14 bases between the two ends. From germline, CDR1 is SGHVS and CDR2 FQNEAQ. CDR3 DNA: TGTGCCAGCAGCTCGGGGGCCGGGCAGGAGCAGTACGTC. Translation: CASSSGAGQEQYV.

J is TRBJ1-2 and V is TRBV6-1; tentatively, D is TRBD1 (6 bases). The CDR3 length is 13 residues. Trimming took 3 bases from V and 4 from J, leaving 9 bases between them. The germline V gene encodes CDR1 MNHNS and CDR2 SASEGT. CDR3 bases: TGTGCCAGCAGTGATCTCAGGGGCTATGGCTACACCTTC. Its translation is CASSDLRGYGYTF.

The chain employs TRBV30 and TRBJ2-7; perhaps D is TRBD1 or TRBD2 (6 bases each). The CDR3 has 14 residues. From germline, CDR1 is GTSNPN and CDR2 SVGIG (reference sequence). The ends were cut back, 7 bases at V and 7 bases at J, with 23 bases in the middle. CDR3 sequence: CAYESGGGVREQYF. The CDR3 nucleotides are TGTGCCTACGAATCCGGGGGCGGGGTGCGAGAGCAGTACTTC.

V gene TRBV4-1 combines with J gene TRBJ2-3; 10 bases match TRBD1. The germline V gene has CDR1 MGHRA and CDR2 YSYEKL. The junction had 12 bases not matched to a gene; V was cut back by 3 bases and J by 3 bases. The CDR3 is 18 amino acids. As DNA, the CDR3 is TGCGCCAGCAGCCAGGGCCCGGGGACAGGGGTTAAGACAGATACGCAGTATTTT. This sequence encodes CASSQGPGTGVKTDTQYF.

The CDR3 DNA reads TGTGCCAGCAGCTTAGAGGGGACCCCGGGGGTCTACGAGCAGTACTTC. Translating gives CASSLEGTPGVYEQYF. The rearrangement joins TRBV11-2 to TRBJ2-7; possibly TRBD2 for D (6 bases). Deletions cut 0 bases from V and 3 bases from J, with 15 bases between. CDR1 and CDR2 from the germline V gene are SGHAT and FQNNGV. CDR3 length: 16 residues.

The V call is TRBV27, the J call TRBJ2-3; the match to TRBD2 covers 8 bases. The CDR3 contains 15 residues. The germline V gene encodes CDR1 MNHEY and CDR2 SMNVEV (reference sequence). Losses at the gene ends were 6 bases for V and 4 bases for J; bases not matched to a gene: 9. In DNA form, the CDR3 reads TGTGCCAGCAGCCGGACGGGGGGGAGGGCAGATACGCAGTATTTT. It specifies CASSRTGGRADTQYF.

This clone was counted a few times. The genes are TRBV29-1 and TRBJ1-4; D may be TRBD1 (5 bases). The germline CDR1 and CDR2 sequences are SQVTM and ANQGSEA. Trimming removed 2 bases at V and 4 bases at J, with 14 bases between. CDR3 length: 15 amino acids. The CDR3 bases are TGCAGCGTTGAAACAAAGACAGACTTTAATGAAAAACTGTTTTTT. It encodes CSVETKTDFNEKLFF.

The genes are TRBV5-1 and TRBJ1-3, with TRBD1 matching 7 bases. The CDR3 covers 16 residues. Germline lookup yields CDR1 SGHRS and CDR2 YFSETQ. The junction had 5 bases not matched to a gene; V was cut back by 0 bases and J by 2 bases. CDR3 coding DNA: TGCGCCAGCAGCTTGGGACCAGGGGGGCCTGGAAACACCATATATTTT. This encodes CASSLGPGGPGNTIYF.

The V and J genes are TRBV9 and TRBJ2-1, with 7 nucleotides matching TRBD1. After removal of 4 bases from V and 10 bases from J, the junction contained 17 bases not matched to a gene. Per germline, CDR1 SGDLS and CDR2 YYNGEE. The CDR3 length is 16 residues. This CDR3 reads CASSLRDRAWGKEQFF. DNA for the CDR3: TGTGCCAGCAGCTTAAGAGACAGGGCTTGGGGTAAGGAGCAGTTCTTC.

The chain recombines TRBV2 with TRBJ2-3; perhaps TRBD2 as D (6 bases). CDR1 and CDR2 (germline): SNHLY, FYNNEI. V was cut by 6 bases and J by 0 bases, with 16 bases left in between. This CDR3 spans 16 amino acids. The CDR3 protein is CASRREALLSTDTQYF. As DNA, the CDR3 is TGTGCCAGCAGGAGGGAGGCGCTCCTTAGCACAGATACGCAGTATTTT.

A few counts support this clone. This chain uses TRBV19 with TRBJ1-2; tentatively, D is TRBD1 (6 bases). CDR1 and CDR2 from the germline V gene are LNHDA and SQIVND (reference sequence). V was clipped by 8 bases and J by 4 bases, with 20 bases between them. This CDR3 region has 15 residues. The CDR3 loop reads CASSVGGAPIYGYTF. The CDR3 DNA follows: TGTGCCAGTTCAGTAGGGGGGGCTCCGATCTATGGCTACACCTTC.

J is TRBJ2-1 and V is TRBV20-1; tentatively, D is TRBD2 (6 bases). The V gene's germline CDR1 is DFQATT and CDR2 SNEGSKA (reference sequence). V gave up 3 bases and J gave up 3 bases, with 15 bases separating them. This CDR3 has 15 amino acids. The CDR3 coding sequence is TGCAGTGCTAGTTCCCGCCAGGGACTCTACAATGAGCAGTTCTTC. Its protein is CSASSRQGLYNEQFF.

The chain joins TRBV30 to TRBJ1-4, with 11 bases lining up with TRBD1. CDR1 and CDR2 from the germline V gene are GTSNPN and SVGIG (reference sequence). V shed 2 bases and J 7 bases; nucleotides not matched to a gene: 3. This CDR3 is 14 amino acids long. Here the CDR3 DNA reads TGTGCCTGGAGTTGGACAGGGGGCACTGAAAAACTGTTTTTT. Amino acid sequence: CAWSWTGGTEKLFF.

V gene TRBV6-5 combines with J gene TRBJ1-1, with 8 positions matching TRBD1. The CDR3 has 15 residues. CDR1 and CDR2 (germline): MNHEY, SVGAGI. With V trimmed by 5 bases and J by 5 bases, 10 bases remained unmatched. CDR3 nucleotide sequence: TGTGCCAGCAGTAACAGACAGGGGAGGAAGACTGAAGCTTTCTTT. It codes for CASSNRQGRKTEAFF.

This chain connects TRBV20-1 to TRBJ2-7; D remains ambiguous. V lost 6 bases and J 3 bases, leaving 9 bases between the germline ends. This CDR3 contains 11 residues. The germline gives CDR1 DFQATT, CDR2 SNEGSKA (reference sequence). In DNA form, the CDR3 reads TGCAGTGCCCCACGCGGCTACGAGCAGTACGTC. Translating it yields CSAPRGYEQYV.

The chain links TRBV4-2 to TRBJ1-1; D is uncertain. Per the germline V gene, CDR1 is LGHNA and CDR2 is YNFKEQ. CDR3 length: 14 residues. V was clipped by 0 bases and J by 8 bases, with 13 bases between them. CDR3 nucleotides: TGTGCCAGCAGCCAAGAGCGGGAAAGATCCGAAGCTTTCTTT. It encodes CASSQERERSEAFF.

In its sample, this clone was seen a few times. The chain employs TRBV5-1 and TRBJ1-5; the D is unclear. The CDR3 is 12 residues long. The germline V and J ends were trimmed by 4 bases and 4 bases, with 6 bases remaining between them. Germline CDR1 SGHRS, CDR2 YFSETQ. DNA of the CDR3: TGCGCCAGCAGCGGGGATAATCAGCCCCAGCATTTT. As protein: CASSGDNQPQHF.

CDR3: CASSQDRAQSRSGELFF. As DNA, the CDR3 is TGCGCCAGCAGCCAAGATCGGGCACAAAGCAGGTCCGGGGAGCTGTTTTTT. The chain recombines TRBV4-3 with TRBJ2-2; the D is unclear. The CDR3 length is 17 residues. The V end was cut by 0 bases, the J end by 6 bases, with 17 bases between. Germline V gives CDR1 LGHNA, CDR2 YSLEER.

V gene TRBV27 combines with J gene TRBJ2-7, with 8 positions matching TRBD2. This CDR3 is 15 amino acids long. V gave up 5 bases and J gave up 1 base; unmatched junction bases: 7. CDR1 MNHEY and CDR2 SMNVEV come from the germline V gene (reference sequence). The CDR3 bases are TGTGCCAGCAGTACTACTAGCGGCAGTTCCTACGAGCAGTACTTC. This sequence encodes CASSTTSGSSYEQYF.

This chain connects TRBV29-1 to TRBJ1-3; D unclear. The CDR3 is 11 amino acids. Trimming cost V 7 bases and J 4 bases, with 8 bases left between them. CDR1 is SQVTM, CDR2 ANQGSEA, per germline. CDR3 sequence: CSGLIGNTIYF. CDR3 DNA: TGCAGCGGTTTGATAGGAAACACCATATATTTT.

This clone was recorded once. The J gene is TRBJ1-1, the V gene TRBV9; D not certain. Germline V gene sequence: CDR1 SGDLS, CDR2 YYNGEE. With 1 base removed from V and 2 bases from J, the gap between germline ends came to 9 bases. This CDR3 has 14 residues. The DNA of the CDR3 is TGTGCCAGCAGCGTACGTCCGGATAACACTGAAGCTTTCTTT. Translating it yields CASSVRPDNTEAFF.

This chain joins TRBV7-3 and TRBJ1-1; 7 bases are shared with TRBD1. CDR1 and CDR2 from the germline V gene are SGHTA and FQGTGA. The CDR3 consists of 13 residues. J was trimmed by 9 bases and V by 2 bases; bases with no gene match: 6. The CDR3 DNA reads as TGTGCCAGCAGCTTACAGGGGGGTCAGAAAGCTTTCTTT. It yields the protein CASSLQGGQKAFF.